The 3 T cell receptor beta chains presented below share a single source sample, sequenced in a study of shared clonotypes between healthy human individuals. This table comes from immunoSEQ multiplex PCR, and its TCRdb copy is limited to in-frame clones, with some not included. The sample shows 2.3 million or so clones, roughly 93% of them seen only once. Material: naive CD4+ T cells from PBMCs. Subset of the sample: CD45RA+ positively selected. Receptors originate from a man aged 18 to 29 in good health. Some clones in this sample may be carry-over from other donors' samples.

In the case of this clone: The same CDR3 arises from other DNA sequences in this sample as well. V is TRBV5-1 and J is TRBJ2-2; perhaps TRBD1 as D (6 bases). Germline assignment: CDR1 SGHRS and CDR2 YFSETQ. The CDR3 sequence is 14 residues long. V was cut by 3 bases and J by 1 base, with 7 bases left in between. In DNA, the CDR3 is TGCGCCAGCAGCTCACAGGGGAACACCGGGGAGCTGTTTTTT. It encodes CASSSQGNTGELFF.

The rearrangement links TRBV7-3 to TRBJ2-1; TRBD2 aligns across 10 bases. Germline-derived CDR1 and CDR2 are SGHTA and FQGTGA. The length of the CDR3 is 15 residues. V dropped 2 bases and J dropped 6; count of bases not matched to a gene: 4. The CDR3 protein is CASSLVGTSVNEQFF. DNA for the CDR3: TGTGCCAGCAGCTTAGTTGGGACTAGCGTCAATGAGCAGTTCTTC.

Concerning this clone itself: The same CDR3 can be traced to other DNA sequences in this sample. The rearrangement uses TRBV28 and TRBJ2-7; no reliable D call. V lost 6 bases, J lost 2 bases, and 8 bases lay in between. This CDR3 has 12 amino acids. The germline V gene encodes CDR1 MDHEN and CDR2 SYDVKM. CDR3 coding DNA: TGTGCCAGCAGCTTACAGACCTACGAGCAGTACTTC. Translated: CASSLQTYEQYF.